The entry that follows covers one TCR beta chain sequence. Its matching antigen is unknown. The data belong to a study of Tregs in tolerant kidney transplant recipients. Points from the study as a whole: The most relevant donor-specific Treg TCRbeta repertoire apparently came from expansion with activated donor B cells. This study did not directly address biological reproducibility.

Profiling relied on immunoSEQ multiplex PCR, and the TCRdb table lists in-frame clones only, not all of them. The sample shows some 65,000 clones, less than 90% of them seen only once. Unstimulated Tregs (CD4+CD25+CD127-) and CD4+CD25- non-Tregs were sorted from PBMCs. The CDR3 length is 14 residues. The V gene lost 6 bases and the J gene lost 2 bases, with 11 bases spanning the gap. Germline V lookup: CDR1 MNHEY, CDR2 SVGAGI. This sequence was found in a human donor in good health. The chain links TRBV6-5 to TRBJ1-3, with D perhaps TRBD1 (5 bases). What was sequenced was CD4+ T cells from blood. The CDR3 coding sequence is TGTGCCAGCAGCACCAGGGATACTGGAAACACCATATATTTT. Translating it yields CASSTRDTGNTIYF.